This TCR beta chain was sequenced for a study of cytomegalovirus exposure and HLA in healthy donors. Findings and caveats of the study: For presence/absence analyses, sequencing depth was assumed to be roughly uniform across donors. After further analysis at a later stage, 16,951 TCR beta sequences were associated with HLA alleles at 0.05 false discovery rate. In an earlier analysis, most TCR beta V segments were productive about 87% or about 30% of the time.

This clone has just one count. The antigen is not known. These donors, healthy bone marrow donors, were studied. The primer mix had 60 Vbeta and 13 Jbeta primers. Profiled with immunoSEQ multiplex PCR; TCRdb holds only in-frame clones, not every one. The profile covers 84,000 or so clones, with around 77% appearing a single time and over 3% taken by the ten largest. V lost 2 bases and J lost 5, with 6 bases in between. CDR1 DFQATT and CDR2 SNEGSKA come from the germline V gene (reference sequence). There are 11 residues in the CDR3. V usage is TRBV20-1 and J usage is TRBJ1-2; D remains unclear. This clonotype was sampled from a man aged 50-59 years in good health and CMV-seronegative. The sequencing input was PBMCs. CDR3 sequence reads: CSARREYGYTF. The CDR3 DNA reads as TGCAGTGCTAGAAGGGAGTATGGCTACACCTTC.